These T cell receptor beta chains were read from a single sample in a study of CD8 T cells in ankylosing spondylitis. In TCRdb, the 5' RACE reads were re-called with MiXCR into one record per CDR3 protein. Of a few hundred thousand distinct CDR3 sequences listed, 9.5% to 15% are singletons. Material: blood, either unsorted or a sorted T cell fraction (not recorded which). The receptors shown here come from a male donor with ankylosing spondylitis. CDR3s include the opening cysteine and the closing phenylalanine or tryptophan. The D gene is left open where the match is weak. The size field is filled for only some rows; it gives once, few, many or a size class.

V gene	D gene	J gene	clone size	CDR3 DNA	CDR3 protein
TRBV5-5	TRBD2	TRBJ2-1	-	TGTGCCAGCAGCTTGGGACTGACTAGCGGGAGGTCCCAGCAGTTCTTC	CASSLGLTSGRSQQFF
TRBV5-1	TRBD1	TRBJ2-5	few	TGCGCCAGCACGAATGTTGGGACAGGGCAAGAGACCCAGTACTTC	CASTNVGTGQETQYF
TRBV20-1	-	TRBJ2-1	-	TGCAGTGCTCCCCGGGATGACAATGAGCAGTTCTTC	CSAPRDDNEQFF
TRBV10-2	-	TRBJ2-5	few	TGCGCCAGCAGAGTAGATACAGACCAAGAGACCCAGTACTTC	CASRVDTDQETQYF
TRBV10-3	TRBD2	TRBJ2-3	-	TGTGCCATCAGTGACCCGACTAGCGGGAGACCAGATACGCAGTATTTT	CAISDPTSGRPDTQYF
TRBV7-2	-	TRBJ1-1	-	TGTGCCAGCAGCACACAGGGTGGCACTGAAGCTTTCTTT	CASSTQGGTEAFF
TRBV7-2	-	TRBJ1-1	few	TGTGCCAGCAGCCGGGGGGGGTCTGAAGCTTTCTTT	CASSRGGSEAFF
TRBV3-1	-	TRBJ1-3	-	TGTGCCAGCAGCCACCGGACGGTGAGCTCTGGAAACACCATATATTTT	CASSHRTVSSGNTIYF
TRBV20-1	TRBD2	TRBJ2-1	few	TGCAGTGCTAGGGGGACTAGCGGGGAGCAGTTCTTC	CSARGTSGEQFF
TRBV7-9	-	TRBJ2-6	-	TGTGCCAGCAGCCTCCCCAGACAGTTCCTGACTTTC	CASSLPRQFLTF
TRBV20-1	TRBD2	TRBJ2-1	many	TGCAGTGCTAGAGCCCCTAGCGGGCGGGGAAATGAGCAGTTCTTC	CSARAPSGRGNEQFF
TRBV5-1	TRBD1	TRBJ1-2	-	TGCGCCAGCAGCACGGAGGGACAGGGGGCGAGGTATGGCTACACCTTC	CASSTEGQGARYGYTF
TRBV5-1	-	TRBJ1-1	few	TGCGCCAGCAGCCCGGCGTCGTCCACTGAAGCTTTCTTT	CASSPASSTEAFF
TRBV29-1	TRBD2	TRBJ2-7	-	TGCAGCGGCCAGGGATCGCTAGCGGGATCAAAGAAGTCCCTCTACGAGCAGTACTTC	CSGQGSLAGSKKSLYEQYF
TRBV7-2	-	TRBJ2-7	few	TGTGCCAGCAGCCTGAGGGAGTGGACCTCCTACGAGCAGTACTTC	CASSLREWTSYEQYF
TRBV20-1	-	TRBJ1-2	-	TGCAGTGCTAGAGATGGTGCTGGTTGGTCTGGCTACACCTTC	CSARDGAGWSGYTF
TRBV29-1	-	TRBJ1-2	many	TGCAGCGTTGAAGTCGAGCAGGGAGGCGGCTACACCTTC	CSVEVEQGGGYTF
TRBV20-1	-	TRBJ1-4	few	TGCAGTGCTAGGGGGTCAGGGCCCAATGAAAAACTGTTTTTT	CSARGSGPNEKLFF
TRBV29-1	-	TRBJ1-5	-	TGCAGCGTTGCAGGGAACGGTCAGCCCCAGCATTTT	CSVAGNGQPQHF
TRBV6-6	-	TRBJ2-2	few	TGTGCCAGCAGCCCTCAGGCCCCCGGGGAGCTGTTTTTT	CASSPQAPGELFF
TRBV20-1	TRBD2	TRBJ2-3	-	TGCAGTGCTAGTCCCCTAGCGGGACACACAGATACGCAGTATTTT	CSASPLAGHTDTQYF
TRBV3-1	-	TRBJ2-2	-	TGTGCCAGCAGCCAAGCAATTAATCCGGGGGTAAGGGAGCTGTTTTTT	CASSQAINPGVRELFF
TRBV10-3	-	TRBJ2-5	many	TGTGCCATCAGTGGGTCGGACAGACTCCAAGAGACCCAGTACTTC	CAISGSDRLQETQYF
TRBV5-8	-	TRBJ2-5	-	TGTGCCAGCAGCCCGGGGGCCCAGTACTTC	CASSPGAQYF
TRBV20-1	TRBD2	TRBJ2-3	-	TGCAGTGCTAGTCTGGGGGGACTAGGCCCCCGAGATACGCAGTATTTT	CSASLGGLGPRDTQYF
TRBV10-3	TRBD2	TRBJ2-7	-	TGTGCCATCAGTGGAACTAGCGGGAGAATTTGGGAGCAGTACTTC	CAISGTSGRIWEQYF
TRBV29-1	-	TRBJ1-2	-	TGCAGCGCGGGTGGGGGTTCAAACGAAGCTAACTATGGCTACACCTTC	CSAGGGSNEANYGYTF
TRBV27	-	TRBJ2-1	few	TGTGCCAGCGGGTTCATGGAACGCCCTTGGGGTGAGCAGTTCTTC	CASGFMERPWGEQFF
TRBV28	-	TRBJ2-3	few	TGTGCCAGCAGTGCCCCAGGGGTTTCACACACAGATACGCAGTATTTT	CASSAPGVSHTDTQYF
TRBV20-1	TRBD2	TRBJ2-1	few	TGCAGTGCTAGCGGCGGGAGGGCCTACAATGAGCAGTTCTTC	CSASGGRAYNEQFF
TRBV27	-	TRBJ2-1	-	TGTGCCAGCAGTTCAATCTACAATGAGCAGTTCTTC	CASSSIYNEQFF
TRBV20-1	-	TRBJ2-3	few	TGCAGTGCTAGAATACTAGTAACAGATACGCAGTATTTT	CSARILVTDTQYF
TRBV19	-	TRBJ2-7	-	TGTGCCAGTAGTATCGGCAGACCCTACGAGCAGTACTTC	CASSIGRPYEQYF
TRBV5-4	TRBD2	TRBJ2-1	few	TGTGCCAGCAGCTTCGGACTAGGCACTTACAATGAGCAGTTCTTC	CASSFGLGTYNEQFF
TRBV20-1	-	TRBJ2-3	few	TGCAGTGCCTCTGGAGCGGAGCCCACAGATACGCAGTATTTT	CSASGAEPTDTQYF
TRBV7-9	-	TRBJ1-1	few	TGTGCCAGCAGCTTAGAGGGGCTGGGGAACACTGAAGCTTTCTTT	CASSLEGLGNTEAFF
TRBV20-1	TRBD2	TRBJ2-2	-	TGCAGTGCCTCGACTAGCGGTAACACCGGGGAGCTGTTTTTT	CSASTSGNTGELFF
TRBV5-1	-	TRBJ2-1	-	TGCGCCAGCAGCTGGGACTTGGGTCAGGAGCAGTTCTTC	CASSWDLGQEQFF
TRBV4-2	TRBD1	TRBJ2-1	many	TGTGCCAGCAGCCAGACGGGACAGGGTGTAAATGAGCAGTTCTTC	CASSQTGQGVNEQFF
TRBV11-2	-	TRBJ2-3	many	TGTGCCAGCAGACCGACCCGGGGGCGCACAGATACGCAGTATTTT	CASRPTRGRTDTQYF
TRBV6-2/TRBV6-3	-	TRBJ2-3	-	TGTGCCAGCAGCCTAAGACAGGCTACGCAGTATTTT	CASSLRQATQYF
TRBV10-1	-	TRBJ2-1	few	TGCGCCAGCAGTGATCGAGAATCCGCTTGGGATGAGCAGTTCTTC	CASSDRESAWDEQFF
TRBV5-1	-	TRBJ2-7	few	TGCGCCAGCAGCTGGAGTGGGGGCACTCAGAGTGAGCAGTACTTC	CASSWSGGTQSEQYF
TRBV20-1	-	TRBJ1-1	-	TGCAGTGCTAGAAGGACAGCTGAAGCTTTCTTT	CSARRTAEAFF
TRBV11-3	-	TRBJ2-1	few	TGTGCCAGCAGCCCTGGGGATTTGGGTGTCAATGAGCAGTTCTTC	CASSPGDLGVNEQFF
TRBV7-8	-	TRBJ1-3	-	TGTGCCAGCAGCTTAGCGGGACCGTTCTCTGGAAACACCATATATTTT	CASSLAGPFSGNTIYF
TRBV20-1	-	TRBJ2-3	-	TGCAGTGCCGGCCCCTACGATACGCAGTATTTT	CSAGPYDTQYF